Listed below are T cell receptor beta chains from one sample, sequenced in a study of T cells after yellow fever vaccination. TCRdb reprocessed the 5' RACE reads via MiXCR and lists one record per CDR3 protein. The table has 620,000 or so distinct CDR3 sequences, around a sixth seen once. The source material was PBMCs, sampled less than 6 days after the first yellow fever vaccination. All receptors come from a man between 18 and 29 years old who received the YFV17D yellow fever vaccine. The CDR3 runs from the conserved cysteine through the conserved F or W. Fields, in order: J gene, V gene, CDR3 length, clone size, CDR3 protein. The listing skips clone size in some rows; elsewhere it reads once, few, many or a size class.

j_call: TRBJ2-3
v_call: TRBV20-1
cdr3_length: 14
clone_size: many
cdr3_aa: CSAKLAGDTDTQYF

j_call: TRBJ1-1
v_call: TRBV6-1
cdr3_length: 17
clone_size: .
cdr3_aa: CASRQTGFLGMNTEAFF

j_call: TRBJ2-3
v_call: TRBV27
cdr3_length: 16
clone_size: few
cdr3_aa: CASSLSLELSTDTQYF

j_call: TRBJ1-6
v_call: TRBV20-1
cdr3_length: 11
clone_size: few
cdr3_aa: CSAPDRDHHFF

j_call: TRBJ2-1
v_call: TRBV20-1
cdr3_length: 15
clone_size: few
cdr3_aa: CSATMGRGATNEQFF

j_call: TRBJ1-2
v_call: TRBV12-3/TRBV12-4
cdr3_length: 16
clone_size: few
cdr3_aa: CASSPMGQGTGYGYTF

j_call: TRBJ2-3
v_call: TRBV20-1
cdr3_length: 13
clone_size: few
cdr3_aa: CSAMDWSTDTQYF

j_call: TRBJ1-1
v_call: TRBV5-1
cdr3_length: 13
clone_size: many
cdr3_aa: CASRPTEAKEAFF

j_call: TRBJ2-3
v_call: TRBV11-2
cdr3_length: 16
clone_size: .
cdr3_aa: CASSLGTLAGTDTQYF

j_call: TRBJ2-3
v_call: TRBV11-2
cdr3_length: 18
clone_size: few
cdr3_aa: CASSLRGQGAIVRDTQYF

j_call: TRBJ2-6
v_call: TRBV28
cdr3_length: 16
clone_size: few
cdr3_aa: CASTLKEVGGANVLTF

j_call: TRBJ2-5
v_call: TRBV24-1
cdr3_length: 16
clone_size: few
cdr3_aa: CATSVPGLAGEETQYF

j_call: TRBJ2-7
v_call: TRBV7-2
cdr3_length: 15
clone_size: few
cdr3_aa: CASSQSRDSAYEQYF

j_call: TRBJ2-2
v_call: TRBV20-1
cdr3_length: 13
clone_size: .
cdr3_aa: CSARESAGGELFF

j_call: TRBJ1-2
v_call: TRBV7-3
cdr3_length: 15
clone_size: .
cdr3_aa: CASSPRQPSPYGYTF

j_call: TRBJ2-3
v_call: TRBV18
cdr3_length: 15
clone_size: few
cdr3_aa: CASSRNGQGTDTQYF

j_call: TRBJ2-3
v_call: TRBV4-1
cdr3_length: 18
clone_size: few
cdr3_aa: CASSPEGSGGSPTDTQYF

j_call: TRBJ1-4
v_call: TRBV28
cdr3_length: 15
clone_size: .
cdr3_aa: CASSLPGRGGEKLFF

j_call: TRBJ1-1
v_call: TRBV5-4
cdr3_length: 14
clone_size: .
cdr3_aa: CASSLPMQGAEAFF

j_call: TRBJ1-5
v_call: TRBV4-2
cdr3_length: 16
clone_size: .
cdr3_aa: CASSQDLGGQGQPQHF

j_call: TRBJ1-6
v_call: TRBV11-2
cdr3_length: 17
clone_size: .
cdr3_aa: CASSLREAFSYNSPLHF

j_call: TRBJ2-5
v_call: TRBV5-4
cdr3_length: 15
clone_size: few
cdr3_aa: CASSLEVGYSETQYF

j_call: TRBJ2-2
v_call: TRBV4-3
cdr3_length: 14
clone_size: few
cdr3_aa: CASGRGTNTGELFF

j_call: TRBJ1-1
v_call: TRBV29-1
cdr3_length: 14
clone_size: .
cdr3_aa: CSVGTTLAGPEAFF

j_call: TRBJ2-7
v_call: TRBV3-1
cdr3_length: 17
clone_size: .
cdr3_aa: CATSQDEVTGVSVEQYF

j_call: TRBJ2-2
v_call: TRBV28
cdr3_length: 17
clone_size: .
cdr3_aa: CASSLSPIPGDSGELFF

j_call: TRBJ2-3
v_call: TRBV2
cdr3_length: 17
clone_size: few
cdr3_aa: CASSFRDRVSITDTQYF

j_call: TRBJ2-7
v_call: TRBV7-2
cdr3_length: 15
clone_size: .
cdr3_aa: CASSIQMGGQNEQYF

j_call: TRBJ2-1
v_call: TRBV7-2
cdr3_length: 15
clone_size: few
cdr3_aa: CASSRGGPSYNEQFF

j_call: TRBJ2-6
v_call: TRBV7-6
cdr3_length: 20
clone_size: .
cdr3_aa: CASSPRQGGEVVSGANVLTF

j_call: TRBJ1-1
v_call: TRBV20-1
cdr3_length: 13
clone_size: .
cdr3_aa: CSARAPWNAEAFF

j_call: TRBJ2-1
v_call: TRBV2
cdr3_length: 14
clone_size: few
cdr3_aa: CASSEDRGSEEQFF

j_call: TRBJ2-7
v_call: TRBV28
cdr3_length: 16
clone_size: .
cdr3_aa: CASSFLLRGISYEQYF

j_call: TRBJ2-1
v_call: TRBV10-2
cdr3_length: 17
clone_size: few
cdr3_aa: CASRLAGAAFSYNEQFF

j_call: TRBJ2-3
v_call: TRBV5-6
cdr3_length: 16
clone_size: .
cdr3_aa: CASSSLGLGVTDTQYF

j_call: TRBJ2-1
v_call: TRBV12-3/TRBV12-4
cdr3_length: 14
clone_size: .
cdr3_aa: CASSFGRSSNEQFF

j_call: TRBJ2-7
v_call: TRBV29-1
cdr3_length: 10
clone_size: many
cdr3_aa: CSVDRREQYF

j_call: TRBJ2-7
v_call: TRBV12-3/TRBV12-4
cdr3_length: 10
clone_size: .
cdr3_aa: CASGYPEQYF

j_call: TRBJ1-1
v_call: TRBV11-2
cdr3_length: 12
clone_size: .
cdr3_aa: CASSSMDGEAFF

j_call: TRBJ2-7
v_call: TRBV20-1
cdr3_length: 14
clone_size: .
cdr3_aa: CSAIGQGAQGEQYF

j_call: TRBJ1-1
v_call: TRBV29-1
cdr3_length: 9
clone_size: few
cdr3_aa: CSVKFPAFF

j_call: TRBJ2-5
v_call: TRBV2
cdr3_length: 13
clone_size: .
cdr3_aa: CASSKQGPETQYF

j_call: TRBJ1-4
v_call: TRBV6-1
cdr3_length: 15
clone_size: few
cdr3_aa: CASRGQKTLNEKLFF

j_call: TRBJ2-3
v_call: TRBV12-3/TRBV12-4
cdr3_length: 16
clone_size: .
cdr3_aa: CASSIGQGAVADTQYF

j_call: TRBJ2-2
v_call: TRBV5-1
cdr3_length: 16
clone_size: many
cdr3_aa: CASSDFGTGGTGELFF

j_call: TRBJ1-2
v_call: TRBV5-6
cdr3_length: 14
clone_size: .
cdr3_aa: CASSFVGPNYGYTF

j_call: TRBJ2-1
v_call: TRBV6-5
cdr3_length: 17
clone_size: .
cdr3_aa: CASSYATGSRGINEQFF

j_call: TRBJ1-1
v_call: TRBV7-2
cdr3_length: 12
clone_size: .
cdr3_aa: CASSVPKGSAFF

j_call: TRBJ2-5
v_call: TRBV7-7
cdr3_length: 13
clone_size: .
cdr3_aa: CASRLAGQETQYF

j_call: TRBJ1-2
v_call: TRBV6-5
cdr3_length: 12
clone_size: few
cdr3_aa: CASRRQGHGYTF

j_call: TRBJ2-4
v_call: TRBV3-1
cdr3_length: 15
clone_size: .
cdr3_aa: CASSQDFLAKNIQYF

j_call: TRBJ2-5
v_call: TRBV30
cdr3_length: 14
clone_size: .
cdr3_aa: CAWKADRTRETQYF

j_call: TRBJ2-1
v_call: TRBV20-1
cdr3_length: 12
clone_size: many
cdr3_aa: CSARQGGNEQFF

j_call: TRBJ2-1
v_call: TRBV5-1
cdr3_length: 15
clone_size: .
cdr3_aa: CASSLISGRLNEQFF

j_call: TRBJ2-3
v_call: TRBV5-1
cdr3_length: 13
clone_size: few
cdr3_aa: CASGDRVWDTQYF

j_call: TRBJ2-5
v_call: TRBV2
cdr3_length: 15
clone_size: few
cdr3_aa: CASSEGRLAGGAPYF

j_call: TRBJ1-3
v_call: TRBV7-2
cdr3_length: 12
clone_size: few
cdr3_aa: CASIASGNTIYF

j_call: TRBJ2-5
v_call: TRBV6-5
cdr3_length: 14
clone_size: many
cdr3_aa: CASSYERQTPFQYF

j_call: TRBJ2-1
v_call: TRBV5-4
cdr3_length: 19
clone_size: few
cdr3_aa: CASSLAGQGAGGSYNEQFF